One sample yielded the 21 T cell receptor beta chains listed below, sequenced in a study of CD8 T cells in ankylosing spondylitis. TCRdb reprocessed the 5' RACE reads with MiXCR, giving one entry per CDR3 protein. Among hundreds of thousands of distinct CDR3 sequences, roughly 12% were seen once, and the ten largest hold roughly 0.51%. No antigen has been identified for these receptors. Study findings and constraints: What seemed typical of ankylosing spondylitis blood was a TCR beta motif built from about eight highly homologous variants.

Sequenced material: blood, either unsorted or a sorted T cell fraction (not recorded which). Every receptor here comes from a male donor with ankylosing spondylitis.

This rearrangement joins TRBV6-1 to TRBJ2-7, with TRBD2 matching 10 bases. Trimming at V came to 8 bases and at J to 0 bases, leaving 13 bases not matched to a gene. Germline assignment: CDR1 MNHNS and CDR2 SASEGT. This CDR3 spans 17 amino acids. CDR3 in amino acids: CASRLAGTSYASYEQYF. The CDR3 nucleotides read TGTGCCAGCCGACTAGCGGGCACCTCCTACGCCTCCTACGAGCAGTACTTC.

The chain combines TRBV5-5 with TRBJ1-4; D not certain. The CDR3 has 13 amino acids. Germline V gene lookup returns CDR1 SGHKS and CDR2 YYEKEE (reference sequence). Trimming stripped 3 bases from V and 8 bases from J, with 11 bases between. The CDR3 DNA is TGTGCCAGCAGCTCGGGTCCGAGGGAAAAACTGTTTTTT. Encoded protein: CASSSGPREKLFF.

This clonotype showed up just a few times. The chain has TRBV20-1 and TRBJ1-2; perhaps TRBD1 as D (5 bases). Trimming cost V 6 bases and J 4 bases, with 9 bases left between them. CDR3 size: 11 residues. CDR1 and CDR2 (germline): DFQATT, SNEGSKA (reference sequence). DNA of the CDR3: TGCAGTGCAACCGGGACCTATGGCTACACCTTC. This codes for CSATGTYGYTF.

This clonotype appeared many times. V usage is TRBV29-1 and J usage is TRBJ2-7, with D possibly TRBD1 on 6 matching bases. CDR3 size: 14 residues. Looked up from germline, CDR1 is SQVTM and CDR2 is ANQGSEA. With 6 bases removed from V and 3 bases from J, the gap between germline ends came to 18 bases. Written as DNA, the CDR3 is TGCAGCGTCAAAACCGGACAGTTGGACTACGAGCAGTACTTC. It translates to CSVKTGQLDYEQYF.

The V gene is TRBV7-2, the J gene TRBJ2-7; D not certain. The CDR3 contains 14 residues. V was pared by 2 bases and J by 3 bases, with 11 bases between. Germline V lookup: CDR1 SGHTA, CDR2 FQGNSA. CDR3 sequence: CASSLSVIDYEQYF. In DNA, the CDR3 is TGTGCCAGCAGCTTAAGTGTCATCGACTACGAGCAGTACTTC.

This clonotype was recorded a few times. In DNA, the CDR3 is TGCAGTGCACCTGGTGCCGGTAAAGAGACCCAGTACTTC. Amino acids: CSAPGAGKETQYF. This chain links TRBV20-1 with TRBJ2-5; D is uncertain. There are 13 residues in the CDR3. Germline CDR1 reads DFQATT; CDR2 reads SNEGSKA (reference sequence). Trimming cost V 6 bases and J 3 bases, with 14 bases left between them.

This clonotype was counted between two and nine times. The genes are TRBV6-1 and TRBJ1-2; 8 bases are shared with TRBD1. CDR3 length: 14 residues. J was trimmed by 4 bases and V by 6 bases; bases with no gene match: 7. Germline CDR1 reads MNHNS; CDR2 reads SASEGT. In DNA form, the CDR3 reads TGTGCCAGCAGAACAGGGGGGGGCGGCTATGGCTACACCTTC. This encodes CASRTGGGGYGYTF.

In its sample, this clonotype was seen many times. The rearrangement links TRBV5-5 to TRBJ2-1; D remains unclear. The V gene lost 4 bases and the J gene lost 4 bases, with 15 bases spanning the gap. The CDR3 is 15 residues long. CDR1 and CDR2 from the germline V gene are SGHKS and YYEKEE (reference sequence). The CDR3 DNA follows: TGTGCCAGCAGCATACACCTCGGCCCTTACAATGAGCAGTTCTTC. Translating gives CASSIHLGPYNEQFF.

The sample holds many counts of this clonotype. This chain connects TRBV5-1 to TRBJ1-5; no reliable D call. From germline, CDR1 is SGHRS and CDR2 YFSETQ. This CDR3 is built from 14 residues. Trimming left V 0 bases short and J 2 bases short, with 6 bases between. The CDR3 coding sequence is TGCGCCAGCAGCTTGGATTGGGGCAATCAGCCCCAGCATTTT. Translation gives CASSLDWGNQPQHF.

The rearrangement joins TRBV27 to TRBJ1-5; perhaps TRBD1 as D (5 bases). Deletions cut 5 bases from V and 1 base from J, with 18 bases between. Germline V lookup: CDR1 MNHEY, CDR2 SMNVEV (reference sequence). This CDR3 region has 17 residues. CDR3 loop: CASSPLVIGASNQPQHF. The CDR3 DNA reads TGTGCCAGCAGTCCCCTCGTCATCGGGGCGAGCAATCAGCCCCAGCATTTT.

This clonotype occurred a few times. V is TRBV7-9 and J is TRBJ2-1, with TRBD2 identical over 14 bases. The CDR3 extends over 15 amino acids. Germline loops: CDR1 SEHNR, CDR2 FQNEAQ (reference sequence). After removal of 5 bases from V and 8 bases from J, the junction contained 5 bases not matched to a gene. The CDR3 region is CASSTGLAGVDEQFF. CDR3 sequence (DNA): TGTGCCAGCAGCACGGGACTAGCGGGAGTGGATGAGCAGTTCTTC.

A few counts support this clonotype. The rearrangement uses TRBV28 and TRBJ2-3; TRBD2 is a possible D gene (5 bases). Germline CDR1 and CDR2: MDHEN and SYDVKM. Trimming shortened V by 7 bases and J by 5 bases, and 10 bases separated the two germline ends. The CDR3 extends over 12 amino acids. The CDR3 spells CASKEAEDTQYF. The DNA for the CDR3 is TGTGCCAGCAAGGAGGCCGAAGATACGCAGTATTTT.

The chain is built from TRBV5-1 and TRBJ2-4, with TRBD1 matching over 7 bases. Germline V gene lookup returns CDR1 SGHRS and CDR2 YFSETQ. The V segment lost 4 bases and the J segment 2 bases; nucleotides outside the gene matches: 3. CDR3 length: 14 amino acids. The chain's CDR3 is CASSPRGPKNIQYF. CDR3 coding DNA: TGCGCCAGCAGCCCGAGGGGGCCCAAAAACATTCAGTACTTC.

The chain combines TRBV11-2 with TRBJ2-1, with D perhaps matching TRBD2 (5 bases). Germline CDR1 reads SGHAT; CDR2 reads FQNNGV. V shed 5 bases and J shed 4 bases, with 12 bases lying between them. This CDR3 is 14 amino acids long. The CDR3 protein is CASSPRRTYNEQFF. The CDR3 nucleotides read TGTGCCAGCAGCCCCCGGAGGACTTACAATGAGCAGTTCTTC.

This clonotype was detected only a few times. The chain couples TRBV29-1 to TRBJ1-3, with 9 bases matching TRBD1. CDR1 and CDR2 (germline): SQVTM, ANQGSEA. The V segment lost 0 bases and the J segment 0 bases; nucleotides outside the gene matches: 12. The CDR3 sequence is 19 residues long. The CDR3 here is CSVEDTSTGGEGSGNTIYF. The CDR3 coding sequence is TGCAGCGTTGAAGATACCTCCACAGGGGGCGAGGGCTCTGGAAACACCATATATTTT.

This clonotype was seen a few times. The chain links TRBV27 to TRBJ2-1, with D possibly matching TRBD2 (6 bases). V lost 6 bases and J 3 bases, leaving 18 bases between the germline ends. CDR1 is MNHEY and CDR2 is SMNVEV in the germline V gene (reference sequence). The CDR3 consists of 16 residues. CDR3 bases: TGTGCCAGCAGGGTAGTAGGGCGGGGTTACTACAATGAGCAGTTCTTC. Its translation is CASRVVGRGYYNEQFF.

This clonotype was counted ten times or more. The V and J genes are TRBV12-3 or TRBV12-4 and TRBJ2-5; 11 bases are shared with TRBD2. CDR3 size: 15 residues. The V gene end was trimmed by 4 bases and the J gene end by 5 bases; junction bases not matched to a gene: 6. The DNA for the CDR3 is TGTGCCAGCAGTTCGACTAGCGGGGCCTTGGAGACCCAGTACTTC. It encodes CASSSTSGALETQYF.

The chain recombines TRBV9 with TRBJ1-4; D might be TRBD1 (6 bases). In germline, CDR1 is SGDLS, CDR2 YYNGEE. The V gene lost 0 bases and the J gene lost 4 bases, with 10 bases spanning the gap. CDR3 length: 15 amino acids. Written as DNA, the CDR3 is TGTGCCAGCAGCGTAGGTCAGGGGCTTAATGAAAAACTGTTTTTT. This encodes CASSVGQGLNEKLFF.

CDR3 DNA: TGTGCCAGTAGTATGTACAGACAATATGGCTACACCTTC. Amino acids: CASSMYRQYGYTF. The chain links TRBV19 to TRBJ1-2; D gene unclear. The CDR3 spans 13 residues. CDR1 and CDR2 from the germline V gene are LNHDA and SQIVND (reference sequence). Trimming took 3 bases from V and 5 from J, leaving 10 bases between them.

The sample holds many counts of this clonotype. V and J are TRBV7-8 and TRBJ2-5, with 9 bases that match TRBD1. Germline V gene sequence: CDR1 SGHVS, CDR2 FQNEAQ. J lost 4 bases, V lost 5 bases, and 8 bases had no gene match. This CDR3 is built from 15 residues. The chain's CDR3 is CASSRGTGMGETQYF. Written as DNA, the CDR3 is TGTGCCAGCAGCCGAGGGACAGGGATGGGAGAGACCCAGTACTTC.

This clonotype has a handful of counts. The J gene is TRBJ1-5, the V gene TRBV4-1, with D perhaps matching TRBD1 (6 bases). V lost 3 bases and J lost 6, with 15 bases in between. The CDR3 spans 15 residues. Germline V gene lookup returns CDR1 MGHRA and CDR2 YSYEKL. CDR3 sequence: CASSQGDVGGQPQHF. CDR3 in DNA: TGCGCCAGCAGCCAGGGGGACGTAGGGGGTCAGCCCCAGCATTTT.